These T cell receptor beta chains were read from a single sample in a study of blood T cells in healthy people across ages. TCRdb reprocessed the 5' RACE reads with MiXCR, giving one entry per CDR3 protein. The data hold around 780,000 distinct CDR3 sequences, with 20% to 30% observed a single time. The same data also went into a second study, on T cells of mothers and their children.

Sequencing was done on a sample of blood. The origin of the receptors is a boy aged 5-17 years in good health. Each CDR3 is given with its conserved first and last residue. A D gene is named only where the DNA matches it firmly. Clone size is shown for a subset of rows, as once, few, many or a class of expanded clone.

cdr3_aa: CASSENVWGMVYHEQFF
cdr3_nt: TGCGCCAGCAGTGAGAATGTTTGGGGTATGGTATACCATGAGCAGTTCTTC
d_call: .
j_call: TRBJ2-1
v_call: TRBV10-1
clone_size: .

cdr3_aa: CSAARRNEQFF
cdr3_nt: TGCAGTGCGGCAAGGCGGAATGAGCAGTTCTTC
d_call: .
j_call: TRBJ2-1
v_call: TRBV20-1
clone_size: few

cdr3_aa: CASRPPGLAGDNEQFF
cdr3_nt: TGTGCCAGCAGGCCCCCGGGACTAGCGGGGGACAATGAGCAGTTCTTC
d_call: TRBD2
j_call: TRBJ2-1
v_call: TRBV7-6
clone_size: few

cdr3_aa: CASSPSRQGNARPQHF
cdr3_nt: TGTGCCAGCAGTCCGTCGCGGCAGGGGAATGCACGGCCCCAGCATTTT
d_call: .
j_call: TRBJ1-5
v_call: TRBV6-2/TRBV6-3
clone_size: .

cdr3_aa: CASSQDVQGLEQYF
cdr3_nt: TGTGCCAGCAGCCAAGATGTACAGGGCCTAGAGCAGTACTTC
d_call: .
j_call: TRBJ2-7
v_call: TRBV3-1
clone_size: .

cdr3_aa: CSAPQGGGFYNEQFF
cdr3_nt: TGCAGTGCGCCCCAAGGGGGGGGGTTCTACAATGAGCAGTTCTTC
d_call: .
j_call: TRBJ2-1
v_call: TRBV20-1
clone_size: few

cdr3_aa: CASSPGLLETQYF
cdr3_nt: TGTGCCAGCAGCCCGGGACTGTTGGAGACCCAGTACTTC
d_call: .
j_call: TRBJ2-5
v_call: TRBV7-2
clone_size: .

cdr3_aa: CASSLAGGSRETQYF
cdr3_nt: TGTGCCAGCAGCTTAGCGGGGGGGTCTCGGGAGACCCAGTACTTC
d_call: TRBD2
j_call: TRBJ2-5
v_call: TRBV7-9
clone_size: .

cdr3_aa: CSAIPHGGGVLDTQYF
cdr3_nt: TGCAGTGCTATTCCACATGGCGGGGGGGTACTAGATACGCAGTATTTT
d_call: TRBD2
j_call: TRBJ2-3
v_call: TRBV20-1
clone_size: .

cdr3_aa: CASSGTRSLSYATNEKLFF
cdr3_nt: TGTGCCAGCAGTGGAACAAGGAGCCTTTCCTATGCAACTAATGAAAAACTGTTTTTT
d_call: .
j_call: TRBJ1-4
v_call: TRBV6-1
clone_size: few

cdr3_aa: CASSYVQTSTDTQYF
cdr3_nt: TGTGCCAGCAGTTACGTGCAGACAAGCACAGATACGCAGTATTTT
d_call: .
j_call: TRBJ2-3
v_call: TRBV6-6
clone_size: .